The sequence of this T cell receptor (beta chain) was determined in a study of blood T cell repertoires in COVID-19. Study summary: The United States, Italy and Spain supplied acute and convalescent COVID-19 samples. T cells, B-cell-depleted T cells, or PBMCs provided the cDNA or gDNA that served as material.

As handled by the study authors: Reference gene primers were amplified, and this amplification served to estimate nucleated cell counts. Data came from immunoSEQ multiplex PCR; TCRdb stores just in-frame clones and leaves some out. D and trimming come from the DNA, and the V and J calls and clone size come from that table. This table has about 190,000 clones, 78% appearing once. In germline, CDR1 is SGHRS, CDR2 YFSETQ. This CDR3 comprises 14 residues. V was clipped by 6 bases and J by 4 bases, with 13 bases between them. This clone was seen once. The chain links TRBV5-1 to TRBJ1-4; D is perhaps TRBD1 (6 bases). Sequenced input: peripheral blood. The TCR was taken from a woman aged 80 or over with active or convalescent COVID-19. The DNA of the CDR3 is TGCGCCAGCACCTCGGGACAAAATAATGAAAAACTGTTTTTT. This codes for CASTSGQNNEKLFF.